This T cell receptor beta chain appears in the sequencing data of a study of T-cell memory formation after mild COVID-19 (dated by TCRdb to the early 2020s). A note on the overall study: TCR sequence clusters from the two donors were found to be largely donor specific. In a couple of donors, T-cell clones that expanded and contracted after mild COVID-19 were tracked by sequencing TCRalpha and TCRbeta repertoires over time. Two young, previously healthy adult volunteers, one female and one male, were included in the cohort.

Comment on this clonotype: Its antigen is currently not known. The sample holds no much larger clone one base away, and base qualities are not on file.

Sequencing instrument: Illumina NovaSeq 6000. TCRalpha and TCRbeta cDNA libraries were built by 5'RACE with constant-segment primers, adding sample barcodes and unique molecular identifiers. RNA was extracted from every sample with Trizol reagent. Library amplification was performed in two PCR steps, and a second sample barcode and Illumina TruSeq adapters were introduced in the second step. Libraries were sequenced on an Illumina NovaSeq with 2 x 150 bp paired-end reads. Concerning the study's data processing: With migec v1.2.7, reads were demultiplexed and then collapsed into UMI-guided consensus sequences. Using mixcr v2.1.11, the UMI consensuses were aligned to TRA and TRB V and J templates and assembled into clonotypes. Expanded or contracted clonotypes were those called significant by both edgeR and NoisET, with noise models trained on biological replicates. For edgeR calls, the thresholds were a false discovery rate-adjusted p below 0.01 and a log2 fold-change of 1. As an exploratory analysis of dynamics, max-normalized trajectories of the 1000 most abundant clonotypes were examined with PCA combined with hierarchical clustering. Each responding clone was given a CD4 or CD8 phenotype based on the CD4+ and CD8+ repertoires, which had been sequenced separately. The public sequencing data were trimmed at Q25 with fastp and processed into clonotypes with MiXCR by TCRdb, which kept only in-frame beta chains. Each entry is one CDR3 protein sequence, shown with its most common DNA and genes. Clone size and V and J calls follow TCRdb, not the original study. Counted in this sample were about 180,000 distinct CDR3 sequences; under 20% of them appeared once. The top ten constitute 3.5% to 5% of the sample.

Ficoll-Paque density gradient centrifugation was used to isolate PBMCs. Study-wide conclusions, independent of this receptor: Only two mild cases were covered in the study, and larger cohorts including severe cases with pre-infection samples were considered necessary. Clones that contracted from day 15 to 85 showed balanced CD4/CD8 phenotypes, whereas a second wave of clones that expanded from day 15 to 37 leaned towards CD4+. Contracting CD4+ clones were located mainly in the CM and EM memory subsets, whereas CD8+ clones were found to be enriched in EMRA. Some responding clones were detected in pre-infection memory, which suggested that pre-existing cross-reactive memory T cells had joined the SARS-CoV-2 response. The second-wave clones that peaked on day 37 were not confirmed to be SARS-CoV-2 specific.

The CDR3 sequence holds 12 residues, the cysteine and phenylalanine included. The only DNA kept is the CDR3, 36 bases in frame from the first base. CDR1 and CDR2 are drawn from the germline V gene (reference sequence): MNHNY, SVGAGI. The junction carries 11 bases between V and J, which are trimmed by 6 bases and 5 bases respectively. The sample was PBMCs or a T cell subset sorted from them (not recorded which). The sequence derives from a young man who had mild COVID-19 (a few samples of this study predate the infection). The sample titles of this study are shuffled in the database, so cell type and time point are left out; the donor was told from shared clones. This receptor chain uses TRBV6-6 and TRBJ2-7; TRBD2 might be the D gene, on 5 matching bases. The CDR3 region: CASRIDSDEQYF. The DNA reads as follows: TGTGCCAGCAGGATCGATAGCGACGAGCAGTACTTC.